This TCR beta chain was recovered during a study of blood T cell repertoires in COVID-19. Study-level background: Acute and convalescent COVID-19 samples came from the United States, Italy and Spain. Sample material is recorded as cDNA or gDNA derived from T cells, B-cell-depleted T cells, or PBMCs.

The CDR3 extends over 15 amino acids. Germline assignment: CDR1 MGHRA and CDR2 YSYEKL. J lost 2 bases, V lost 2 bases, and 3 bases had no gene match. As handled by the study authors: Nucleated cell counts were estimated from reference gene primer amplification. TCRdb's copy holds only in-frame clones and misses some; the assay was immunoSEQ multiplex PCR. The V and J calls and clone size were taken over from that table, and D and trimming were inferred from the DNA. The sample shows 93,000 or so clones, about 90% of them seen only once. V is TRBV4-1 and J is TRBJ2-7; 10 bases map to TRBD2. The source is a human donor in a cohort sampled during active COVID-19. The material sequenced was peripheral blood. The DNA for the CDR3 is TGCGCCAGCAGCCAAATACTAGCGGGGCCCTACGAGCAGTACTTC. Encoded protein: CASSQILAGPYEQYF.